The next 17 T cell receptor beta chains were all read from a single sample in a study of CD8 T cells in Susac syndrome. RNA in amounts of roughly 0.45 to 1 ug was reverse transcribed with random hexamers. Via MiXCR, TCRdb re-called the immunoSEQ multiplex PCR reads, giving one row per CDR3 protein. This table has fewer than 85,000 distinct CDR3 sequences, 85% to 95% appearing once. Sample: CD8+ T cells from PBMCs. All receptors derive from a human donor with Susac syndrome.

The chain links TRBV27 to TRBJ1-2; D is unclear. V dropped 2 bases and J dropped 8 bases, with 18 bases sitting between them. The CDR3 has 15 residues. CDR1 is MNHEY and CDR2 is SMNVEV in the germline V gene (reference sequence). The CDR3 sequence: CASSLIPQPPGGYTF. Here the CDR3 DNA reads TGTGCCAGCAGTTTAATTCCCCAGCCTCCGGGGGGCTACACCTTC.

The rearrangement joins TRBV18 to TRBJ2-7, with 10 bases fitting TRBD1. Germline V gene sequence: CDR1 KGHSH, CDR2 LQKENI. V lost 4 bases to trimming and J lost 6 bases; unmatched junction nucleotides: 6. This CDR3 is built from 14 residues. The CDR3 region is CASSLGQGRSEQYF. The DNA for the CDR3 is TGTGCCAGCTCACTGGGACAGGGGCGATCCGAGCAGTACTTC.

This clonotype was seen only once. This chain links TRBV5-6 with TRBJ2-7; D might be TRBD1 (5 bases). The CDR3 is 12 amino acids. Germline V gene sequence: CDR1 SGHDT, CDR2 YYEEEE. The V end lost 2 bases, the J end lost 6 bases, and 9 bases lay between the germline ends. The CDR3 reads CASSLQQGEQYF. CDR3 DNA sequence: TGTGCCAGCAGCTTACAGCAGGGCGAGCAGTACTTC. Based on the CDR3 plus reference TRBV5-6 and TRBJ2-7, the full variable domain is DAGVTQSPTHLIKTRGQQVTLRCSPKSGHDTVSWYQQALGQGPQFIFQYYEEEERQRGNFPDRFSGHQFPNYSSELNVNALLLGDSALYLCASSLQQGEQYFGPGTRLTVT.

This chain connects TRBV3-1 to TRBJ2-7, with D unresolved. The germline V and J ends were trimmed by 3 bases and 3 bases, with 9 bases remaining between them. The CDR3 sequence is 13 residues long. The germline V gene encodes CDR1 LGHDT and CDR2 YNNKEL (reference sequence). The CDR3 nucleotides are TGTGCCAGCAGCCAGGGCTTCGGCTACGAGCAGTACTTC. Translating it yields CASSQGFGYEQYF.

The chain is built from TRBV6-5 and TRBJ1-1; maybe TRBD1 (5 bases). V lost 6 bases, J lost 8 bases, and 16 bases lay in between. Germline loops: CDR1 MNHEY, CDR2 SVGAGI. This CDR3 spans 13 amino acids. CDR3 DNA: TGTGCCAGCAGCATCTCGGGGCTTGAGGAAGCTTTCTTT. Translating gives CASSISGLEEAFF.

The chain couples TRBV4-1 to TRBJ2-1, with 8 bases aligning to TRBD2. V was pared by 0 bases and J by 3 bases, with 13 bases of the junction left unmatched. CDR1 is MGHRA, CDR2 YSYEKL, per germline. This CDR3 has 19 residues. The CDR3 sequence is CASSQDPGRGGALYNEQFF. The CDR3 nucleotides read TGCGCCAGCAGCCAAGATCCTGGTCGGGGGGGCGCACTCTACAATGAGCAGTTCTTC.

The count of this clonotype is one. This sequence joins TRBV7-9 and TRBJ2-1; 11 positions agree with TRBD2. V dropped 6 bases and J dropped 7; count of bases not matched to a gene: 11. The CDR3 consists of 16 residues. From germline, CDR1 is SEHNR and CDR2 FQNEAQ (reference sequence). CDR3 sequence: CASRATSGRKVNEQFF. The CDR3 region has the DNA TGTGCCAGCAGGGCAACTAGCGGGAGAAAAGTGAATGAGCAGTTCTTC.

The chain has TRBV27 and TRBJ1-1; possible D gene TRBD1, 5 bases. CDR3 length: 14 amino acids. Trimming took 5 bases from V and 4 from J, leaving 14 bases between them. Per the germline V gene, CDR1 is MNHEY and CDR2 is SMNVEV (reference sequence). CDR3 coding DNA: TGTGCCAGCAGTGTGACAGCTTATAGCACTGAAGCTTTCTTT. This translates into CASSVTAYSTEAFF.

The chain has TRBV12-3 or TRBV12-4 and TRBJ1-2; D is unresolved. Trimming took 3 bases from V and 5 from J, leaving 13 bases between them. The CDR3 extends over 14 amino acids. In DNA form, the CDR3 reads TGTGCCAGCAGTTTCGAGCCAGCTTGGTATGGCTACACCTTC. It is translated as CASSFEPAWYGYTF.

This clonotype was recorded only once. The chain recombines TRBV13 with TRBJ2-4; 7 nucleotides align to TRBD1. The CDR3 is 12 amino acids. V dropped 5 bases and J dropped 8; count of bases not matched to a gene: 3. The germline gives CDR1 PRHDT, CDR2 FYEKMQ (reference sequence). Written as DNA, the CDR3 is TGTGCCAGCAGCCGACAGGGAGACATTCAGTACTTC. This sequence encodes CASSRQGDIQYF.

Here the CDR3 reads CATPGLAVYEQYF. The CDR3 DNA is TGTGCCACCCCGGGACTAGCGGTATACGAGCAGTACTTC. The chain couples TRBV25-1 to TRBJ2-7, with 11 bases matching TRBD2. The CDR3 totals 13 residues. The V gene end was trimmed by 10 bases and the J gene end by 4 bases; junction bases not matched to a gene: 6. CDR1 MGHDK and CDR2 SYGVNS come from the germline V gene.

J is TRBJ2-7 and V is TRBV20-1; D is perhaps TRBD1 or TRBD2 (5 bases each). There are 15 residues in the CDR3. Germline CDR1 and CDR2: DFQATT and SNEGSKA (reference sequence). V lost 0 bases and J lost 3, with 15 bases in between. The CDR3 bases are TGCAGTGCTAGAGAGGCCCTAAGGGACCACTACGAGCAGTACTTC. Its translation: CSAREALRDHYEQYF.

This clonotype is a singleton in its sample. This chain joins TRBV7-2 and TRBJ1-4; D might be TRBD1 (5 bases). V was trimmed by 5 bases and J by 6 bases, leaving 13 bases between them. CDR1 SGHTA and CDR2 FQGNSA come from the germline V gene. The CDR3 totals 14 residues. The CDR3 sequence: CASSLYDSYEKLFF. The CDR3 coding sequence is TGTGCCAGCAGCCTTTATGACAGCTATGAAAAACTGTTTTTT.

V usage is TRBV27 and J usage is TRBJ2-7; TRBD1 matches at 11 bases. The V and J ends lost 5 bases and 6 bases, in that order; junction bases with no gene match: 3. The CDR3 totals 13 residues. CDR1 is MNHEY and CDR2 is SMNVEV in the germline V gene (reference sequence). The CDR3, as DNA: TGTGCCAGCAGTACCGGGACAGGGGGCGAGCAGTACTTC. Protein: CASSTGTGGEQYF.

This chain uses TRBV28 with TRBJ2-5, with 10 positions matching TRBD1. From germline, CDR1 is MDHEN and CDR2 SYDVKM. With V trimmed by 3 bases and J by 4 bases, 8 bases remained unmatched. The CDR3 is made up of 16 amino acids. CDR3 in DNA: TGTGCCAGCAGTTTTTTGACAGGGGGCGTTGGAGAGACCCAGTACTTC. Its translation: CASSFLTGGVGETQYF.

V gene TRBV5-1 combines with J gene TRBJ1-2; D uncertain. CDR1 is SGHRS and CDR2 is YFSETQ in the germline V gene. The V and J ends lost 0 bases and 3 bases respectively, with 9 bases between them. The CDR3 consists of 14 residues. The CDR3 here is CASSLEPADYGYTF. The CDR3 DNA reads TGCGCCAGCAGCTTGGAACCAGCTGACTATGGCTACACCTTC.

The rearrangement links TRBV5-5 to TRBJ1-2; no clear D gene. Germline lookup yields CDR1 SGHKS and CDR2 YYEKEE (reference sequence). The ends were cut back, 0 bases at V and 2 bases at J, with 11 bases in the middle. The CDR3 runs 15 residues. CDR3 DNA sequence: TGTGCCAGCAGCTTGGAATGGGGAGGCAACTATGGCTACACCTTC. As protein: CASSLEWGGNYGYTF.